A single sample is the source of the 25 T cell receptor beta chains below, sequenced in a study of T cell clones after liver transplantation. Profiling relied on immunoSEQ multiplex PCR, and the TCRdb table lists in-frame clones only, not all of them. The sample includes about 75,000 clones, around nine tenths of them seen just once. The source material was CD4+ T cells from blood, sampled before liver transplant. The origin of the receptors is a human donor who received a liver transplant.

This sequence joins TRBV11-2 and TRBJ2-7; D is perhaps TRBD1 (5 bases). V shed 5 bases and J shed 3 bases, with 11 bases lying between them. This CDR3 contains 13 residues. The germline gives CDR1 SGHAT, CDR2 FQNNGV. The CDR3 sequence: CASSRPDSYEQYF. The CDR3 DNA sequence: TGTGCCAGCAGCCGACCCGACAGCTACGAGCAGTACTTC. The complete variable domain, with remaining parts taken from reference TRBV11-2 and TRBJ2-7, reads EAGVAQSPRYKIIEKRQSVAFWCNPISGHATLYWYQQILGQGPKLLIQFQNNGVVDDSQLPKDRFSAERLKGVDSTLKIQPAKLEDSAVYLCASSRPDSYEQYFGPGTRLTVT.

As concerns this clone: Other nucleotide sequences from this sample produce the same CDR3. The rearrangement joins TRBV5-1 to TRBJ1-4; 7 positions match TRBD1. The V and J ends lost 0 bases and 6 bases, in that order; junction bases with no gene match: 2. This CDR3 has 14 amino acids. Germline assignment: CDR1 SGHRS and CDR2 YFSETQ. The CDR3 spells CASSLGQGDEKLFF. The CDR3 DNA follows: TGCGCCAGCAGCTTGGGACAGGGTGATGAAAAACTGTTTTTT.

The chain carries TRBV30 and TRBJ1-2; TRBD1 matches at 7 bases. The CDR3 loop spans 13 amino acids. V gave up 7 bases and J gave up 5 bases; unmatched junction bases: 10. Germline values: CDR1 GTSNPN, CDR2 SVGIG (reference sequence). The CDR3: CAFIRDRPYGYTF. In DNA form, the CDR3 reads TGTGCCTTTATCCGGGACAGACCATATGGCTACACCTTC.

The genes are TRBV7-3 and TRBJ2-3, with D unresolved. CDR1 is SGHTA, CDR2 FQGTGA, per germline. Trimming left V 5 bases short and J 2 bases short, with 11 bases between. The CDR3 is 14 amino acids. Here the CDR3 reads CASSLGQDTDTQYF. CDR3 coding DNA: TGTGCCAGCAGCCTAGGGCAGGACACAGATACGCAGTATTTT.

The chain recombines TRBV19 with TRBJ1-2, with D perhaps matching TRBD1 (5 bases). There are 14 residues in the CDR3. V lost 0 bases and J lost 7, with 12 bases in between. Per germline, CDR1 LNHDA and CDR2 SQIVND (reference sequence). The CDR3 DNA sequence: TGTGCCAGTAGTATAGATCGGGGAAGGGGTGGCTACACCTTC. Protein: CASSIDRGRGGYTF.

The V gene is TRBV28, the J gene TRBJ1-1; D may be TRBD1 (5 bases). Germline V gene sequence: CDR1 MDHEN, CDR2 SYDVKM. The CDR3 has 12 amino acids. The V gene lost 3 bases and the J gene lost 5 bases, with 7 bases spanning the gap. CDR3 nucleotide sequence: TGTGCCAGCAGTTTCCAGGGAACTGAAGCTTTCTTT. Its translation is CASSFQGTEAFF.

The chain employs TRBV11-3 and TRBJ2-7; 9 bases align to TRBD2. Germline CDR1 SGHNT, CDR2 YENEEA. The V and J ends lost 5 bases and 0 bases, in that order; junction bases with no gene match: 2. CDR3 length equals 14 residues. Here the CDR3 reads CASSQAGGSYEQYF. The CDR3 nucleotides read TGTGCCAGCAGCCAAGCGGGGGGCTCCTACGAGCAGTACTTC.

The V and J genes are TRBV18 and TRBJ1-1; TRBD1 matches at 7 bases. Trimming took 5 bases from V and 1 from J; bases not matched to a gene: 1. The length of the CDR3 is 13 residues. Germline V lookup: CDR1 KGHSH, CDR2 LQKENI. The CDR3 loop reads CASSAGGNTEAFF. The CDR3 DNA follows: TGTGCCAGCTCAGCAGGGGGGAACACTGAAGCTTTCTTT.

The chain carries TRBV5-1 and TRBJ1-2, with 8 bases matching TRBD1. Germline V gene lookup returns CDR1 SGHRS and CDR2 YFSETQ. J gave up 6 bases and V 0 bases, and 13 bases lay outside the gene matches. The CDR3 sequence is 17 residues long. CDR3 coding DNA: TGCGCCAGCAGCTTGGGGAACCCGGGACAGGAAACCCATGGCTACACCTTC. It codes for CASSLGNPGQETHGYTF.

The chain combines TRBV6-5 with TRBJ2-7; 7 positions agree with TRBD2. Per the germline V gene, CDR1 is MNHEY and CDR2 is SVGAGI. This CDR3 is 15 amino acids long. The J segment lost 5 bases and the V segment lost 0 bases, leaving 7 bases of the junction unmatched. Here the CDR3 reads CASSYSITGGNEQYF. Written as DNA, the CDR3 is TGTGCCAGCAGTTACTCGATCACCGGGGGGAACGAGCAGTACTTC.

The chain joins TRBV7-9 to TRBJ2-1; 11 bases line up with TRBD2. Germline V gene lookup returns CDR1 SEHNR and CDR2 FQNEAQ (reference sequence). V shed 5 bases, J shed 6 bases, and the junction held 6 bases outside the gene matches. This CDR3 is built from 15 residues. The DNA for the CDR3 is TGTGCCAGCAGCAAGACCGGACTAGCGGGCAATGAGCAGTTCTTC. Translated: CASSKTGLAGNEQFF.

This clone was seen only a few times. The chain uses TRBV20-1 and TRBJ2-7, with D possibly being TRBD2 (5 bases). The CDR3 has 11 amino acids. With 3 bases removed from V and 5 bases from J, the gap between germline ends came to 8 bases. Germline CDR1 DFQATT, CDR2 SNEGSKA (reference sequence). In nucleotides, the CDR3 is TGCAGTGCTAGCGAGGGCCACGAGCAGTACTTC. This encodes CSASEGHEQYF.

The V call is TRBV4-1, the J call TRBJ1-2, with a weak D call TRBD1 (5 bases). CDR1 and CDR2 from the germline V gene are MGHRA and YSYEKL. Trimming stripped 0 bases from V and 1 base from J, with 12 bases between. This CDR3 contains 16 residues. CDR3 in DNA: TGCGCCAGCAGCCAAGATTTCCAGGGACTTAACTATGGCTACACCTTC. Translated: CASSQDFQGLNYGYTF.

This rearrangement joins TRBV9 to TRBJ1-5, with no clear D. CDR1 and CDR2 from the germline V gene are SGDLS and YYNGEE. The V gene lost 0 bases and the J gene lost 4 bases, with 8 bases spanning the gap. This CDR3 is 14 amino acids long. The CDR3 reads CASSVGTTNQPQHF. The CDR3 region has the DNA TGTGCCAGCAGCGTAGGAACCACTAATCAGCCCCAGCATTTT.

The gene calls are TRBV5-4 and TRBJ2-3; tentative D call: TRBD2 (5 bases). Trimming removed 1 base at V and 2 bases at J, with 11 bases between. This CDR3 has 15 amino acids. Germline assignment: CDR1 SGHNT and CDR2 YYREEE (reference sequence). CDR3 amino acids: CASSLLAGNTDTQYF. CDR3 DNA sequence: TGTGCCAGCAGCTTGCTAGCAGGAAACACAGATACGCAGTATTTT.

V usage is TRBV10-2 and J usage is TRBJ1-1; D remains unclear. The V and J ends lost 2 bases and 0 bases respectively, with 7 bases between them. The CDR3 sequence is 14 residues long. In germline, CDR1 is WSHSY, CDR2 SAAADI. This chain's CDR3 is CASSELNMNTEAFF. Here the CDR3 DNA reads TGCGCCAGCAGTGAGCTGAACATGAACACTGAAGCTTTCTTT.

On this clone itself: Other nucleotide sequences in the sample specify the same CDR3. Here the CDR3 DNA reads TGTGCCAGCAGTGACGACCGTATAGCGAACACTGAAGCTTTCTTT. Translation gives CASSDDRIANTEAFF. The chain joins TRBV6-1 to TRBJ1-1; D call uncertain. V dropped 3 bases and J dropped 1 base, with 12 bases sitting between them. The CDR3 consists of 15 residues. The V gene's germline CDR1 is MNHNS and CDR2 SASEGT.

This clone was seen only a few times. As DNA, the CDR3 is TGTGCCAGCAGCTTCTCCGGGCGGGATCGTTCACCCCTCCACTTT. Its translation: CASSFSGRDRSPLHF. The rearrangement joins TRBV6-6 to TRBJ1-6; D is uncertain. This CDR3 has 15 amino acids. Germline V gene sequence: CDR1 MNHNY, CDR2 SVGAGI (reference sequence). V was cut by 6 bases and J by 9 bases, with 18 bases left in between.

The chain joins TRBV4-1 to TRBJ1-1; 7 bases agree with TRBD1. Trimming at V came to 2 bases and at J to 0 bases, leaving 6 bases not matched to a gene. The V gene's germline CDR1 is MGHRA and CDR2 YSYEKL. This CDR3 has 16 amino acids. The CDR3 coding sequence is TGCGCCAGCAGCCAAAGACAGGGCCAAATGAACACTGAAGCTTTCTTT. It is translated as CASSQRQGQMNTEAFF.

V and J are TRBV7-6 and TRBJ2-4; the D is unclear. Per the germline V gene, CDR1 is SGHVS and CDR2 is FNYEAQ. The CDR3 totals 15 residues. V lost 1 base, J lost 4 bases, and 11 bases lay in between. Here the CDR3 DNA reads TGTGCCAGCAGCTTAGAAGTGGGCCCTAAAAACATTCAGTACTTC. Translating it yields CASSLEVGPKNIQYF.

J is TRBJ2-7 and V is TRBV7-9; D ambiguous. The CDR3 covers 14 residues. Trimming took 5 bases from V and 2 from J, leaving 13 bases between them. CDR1 is SEHNR and CDR2 is FQNEAQ in the germline V gene (reference sequence). CDR3 loop: CASSPAGSAYEQYF. The CDR3 DNA sequence: TGTGCCAGCAGCCCCGCCGGGTCGGCCTACGAGCAGTACTTC.

The rearrangement joins TRBV5-1 to TRBJ1-3; no firm D call. This CDR3 is 15 amino acids long. CDR1 SGHRS and CDR2 YFSETQ come from the germline V gene. Trimming cost V 1 base and J 2 bases, with 10 bases left between them. The CDR3 region is CASSLSRIPGNTIYF. The DNA of the CDR3 is TGCGCCAGCAGCTTGAGTCGGATCCCTGGAAACACCATATATTTT.

The chain uses TRBV25-1 and TRBJ2-7; D is tentatively TRBD1 or TRBD2 (5 bases each). The V gene lost 7 bases and the J gene lost 3 bases, with 7 bases spanning the gap. CDR1 and CDR2 (germline): MGHDK, SYGVNS. The CDR3 totals 11 residues. The CDR3 DNA sequence: TGTGCCAGCATGGGACGCTACGAGCAGTACTTC. The encoded protein is CASMGRYEQYF.

The chain links TRBV2 to TRBJ1-2; tentatively, D is TRBD1 (6 bases). Germline V gene sequence: CDR1 SNHLY, CDR2 FYNNEI. V shed 2 bases and J shed 8 bases, with 15 bases lying between them. This CDR3 is built from 14 residues. CDR3 bases: TGTGCCAGCAGTGAAATTATGGGGGCGACGGGCTACACCTTC. Encoded protein: CASSEIMGATGYTF.

The V gene is TRBV6-5, the J gene TRBJ2-7, with TRBD1 identical over 9 bases. The CDR3 runs 13 residues. CDR1 and CDR2 from the germline V gene are MNHEY and SVGAGI. Trimming took 6 bases from V and 6 from J; bases not matched to a gene: 6. The CDR3 DNA is TGTGCCAGCAGGGCCAGGGACAGGGTCGAGCAGTACTTC. Amino acid sequence: CASRARDRVEQYF.